This TCR beta chain was identified in a study of beta chain features in type 1 diabetes. Whole-study context: Healthy donors, compared against patients, showed similar age, gender and cell yields.

Regarding the study as a whole: For TCRB rearrangement, an influence of HLA type remained unresolved here. TCRB CDR3 length was moderately but significantly reduced in all four CD4+ subsets of Type 1 diabetes patients. Fewer junction insertions and more nucleotide deletions appeared in type 1 diabetes patients.

The CDR3 loop spans 14 amino acids. Trimming removed 5 bases from V and 4 bases from J, with 12 bases in between. Per germline, CDR1 SGHTA and CDR2 FQGNSA. Remarks on this clone: The antigen remains undetermined.

TCRB transcripts that were expressed got sequenced, as all of the isolated RNA had been reverse transcribed. Profiled with immunoSEQ multiplex PCR; TCRdb holds only in-frame clones, not every one. The table shows approximately 52,000 clones, with 55% to 70% occurring only once. The chain carries TRBV7-2 and TRBJ1-3, with D maybe TRBD1 (6 bases). The receptor's source is a woman in her twenties or thirties with type 1 diabetes. Specimen: stem cell memory CD4+ T cells from blood. This chain's CDR3 is CASSRDTGGNTIYF. The DNA of the CDR3 is TGTGCCAGCAGCCGGGACACGGGCGGAAACACCATATATTTT.